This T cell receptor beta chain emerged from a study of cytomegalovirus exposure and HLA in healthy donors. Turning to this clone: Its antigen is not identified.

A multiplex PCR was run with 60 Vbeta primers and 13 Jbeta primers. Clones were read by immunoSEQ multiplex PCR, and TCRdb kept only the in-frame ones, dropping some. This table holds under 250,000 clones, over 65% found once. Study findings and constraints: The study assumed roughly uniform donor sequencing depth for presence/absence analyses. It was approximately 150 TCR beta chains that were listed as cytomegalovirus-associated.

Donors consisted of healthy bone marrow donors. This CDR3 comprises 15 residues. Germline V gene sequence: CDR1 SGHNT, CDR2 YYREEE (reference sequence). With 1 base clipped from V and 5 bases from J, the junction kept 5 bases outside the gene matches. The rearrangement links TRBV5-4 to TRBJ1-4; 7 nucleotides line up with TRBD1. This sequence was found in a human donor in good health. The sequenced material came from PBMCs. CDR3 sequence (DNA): TGTGCCAGCAGCTTGTCGCCGACAGGGAATGAAAAACTGTTTTTT. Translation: CASSLSPTGNEKLFF.